The clone carrying this TCR beta chain was counted at least ten times. Under the authors' procedure: Amplification with reference gene primers provided the estimates of nucleated cell counts. TCRdb's table, derived via immunoSEQ multiplex PCR, lists solely in-frame clones and lacks some. V and J calls and clone size are given by that table; D and trimming were obtained from the DNA. This sample has tens of thousands of clones, with 75% to 85% found just once. These data are taken from a study of blood T cell repertoires in COVID-19. Study in general: Sites across the United States, Italy and Spain contributed samples from acute and convalescent COVID-19. T cells, B-cell-depleted T cells, or PBMCs provided the cDNA or gDNA that served as material.

The sample was peripheral blood. The origin of this receptor is a man between 35 and 55 years old with acute or convalescent COVID-19.

In DNA, the CDR3 is TGTGCCAGCAGCTTAACAGGGGGAACAACTAATGAAAAACTGTTTTTT. Amino acid sequence: CASSLTGGTTNEKLFF. This rearrangement joins TRBV7-6 to TRBJ1-4, with 8 bases aligning to TRBD1. V dropped 2 bases and J dropped 0; count of bases not matched to a gene: 2. Germline V lookup: CDR1 SGHVS, CDR2 FNYEAQ. This CDR3 contains 16 residues.